This T cell receptor (beta chain) was recovered during a study of response to subunit inactivated influenza vaccine. General observations from the study: Few new T cells, the authors suggested, are recruited by each seasonal influenza vaccination.

Notes on this clonotype: Its antigen remains unidentified. The junction and the germline gene differ at one end; a read error may be behind it.

One entry per CDR3 protein, called by TCRdb with MiXCR from the RT-PCR reads. This table has a few hundred thousand distinct CDR3 sequences, approximately 20% appearing once. Germline CDR1 reads MGHRA; CDR2 reads YSYEKL. There are 16 residues in the CDR3. The material sequenced was PBMCs from blood, taken 21 months after vaccination. The receptor's source is a man aged 50-75 years who received an inactivated influenza vaccine. The chain has TRBV4-1 and TRBJ2-5, with TRBD2 identical over 13 bases. The CDR3 DNA reads TGCGCCAGCAGCCAAGTTGGACTAGCGGGGGTTGAGATCCAGTACTTC. As protein: CASSQVGLAGVEIQYF.